One and the same sample provided the 17 T cell receptor beta chains below, sequenced in a study of PD-1 blockade in classical Hodgkin lymphoma. Data came from immunoSEQ multiplex PCR; TCRdb stores just in-frame clones and leaves some out. The top ten hold roughly a fifth of the sample, which has over 70,000 clones, around 86% seen once. Autologous stem cell transplantation was followed by relapse in every patient, and brentuximab vedotin exposure varied. This sample comprised peripheral blood mononuclear cells (PBMCs), obtained at baseline. The receptors were gathered from a human donor with classical Hodgkin lymphoma.

The sample holds one count of this clone. The chain recombines TRBV7-9 with TRBJ2-3; TRBD2 aligns across 8 bases. This CDR3 comprises 14 residues. Germline V gives CDR1 SEHNR, CDR2 FQNEAQ (reference sequence). V gave up 1 base and J gave up 6 bases; unmatched junction bases: 3. The DNA of the CDR3 is TGTGCCAGCAGCTTAGGAGCGGGAGAGGATACGCAGTATTTT. It specifies CASSLGAGEDTQYF.

There are a few counts of this clone. The chain employs TRBV27 and TRBJ1-1, with D perhaps matching TRBD1 (5 bases). The CDR3 covers 13 residues. The V gene's germline CDR1 is MNHEY and CDR2 SMNVEV (reference sequence). The V gene lost 4 bases and the J gene lost 4 bases, with 10 bases spanning the gap. CDR3 DNA sequence: TGTGCCAGCAGTTACGGGGGAGGCACTGAAGCTTTCTTT. Its translation: CASSYGGGTEAFF.

The V call is TRBV27, the J call TRBJ1-5, with 7 bases matching TRBD1. The germline V gene has CDR1 MNHEY and CDR2 SMNVEV (reference sequence). The CDR3 loop spans 15 amino acids. Losses at the gene ends were 6 bases for V and 7 bases for J; bases not matched to a gene: 12. The CDR3 nucleotides read TGTGCCAGCAGACTTACAGGGGTGGGCGGACAGCCCCAGCATTTT. Translating it yields CASRLTGVGGQPQHF.

Of note for this clone: This is likely a read error, given that the CDR3 carries no conserved phenylalanine or tryptophan at its end. It is unclear where the CDR3 begins or ends on the DNA, so no DNA is shown, and the CDR3 is as TCRdb lists it. V and J are TRBV30 and TRBJ1-1; the table's TRBD1 call for D was not verified on the DNA. Ends included, the CDR3 has 12 residues. In germline, CDR1 is GTSNPN, CDR2 SVGIG (reference sequence). The chain's CDR3 is CAWSVGDRGSFC.

This clone has a handful of counts. The V call is TRBV11-2, the J call TRBJ1-1; 8 positions agree with TRBD1. Germline CDR1 and CDR2: SGHAT and FQNNGV. The J segment lost 8 bases and the V segment lost 5 bases, leaving 4 bases of the junction unmatched. The length of the CDR3 is 12 residues. The CDR3 reads CASSQTGGEAFF. CDR3 coding DNA: TGTGCCAGCAGCCAAACAGGGGGGGAAGCTTTCTTT.

The rearrangement joins TRBV19 to TRBJ2-5; the D is unclear. This CDR3 comprises 14 residues. CDR1 and CDR2 from the germline V gene are LNHDA and SQIVND (reference sequence). Trimming removed 4 bases from V and 5 bases from J, with 14 bases in between. Here the CDR3 reads CASSNFRNLETQYF. The CDR3 DNA reads TGTGCCAGTAGTAACTTCAGGAACTTGGAGACCCAGTACTTC.

The rearrangement joins TRBV10-3 to TRBJ1-4; D gene unclear. Per germline, CDR1 ENHRY and CDR2 SYGVKD. The ends were cut back, 9 bases at V and 6 bases at J, with 29 bases in the middle. The CDR3 loop spans 18 amino acids. CDR3 amino acids: CAISPWADVGGVDEKLFF. The CDR3 region has the DNA TGTGCCATATCTCCATGGGCCGACGTGGGTGGTGTGGATGAAAAACTGTTTTTT.

This sequence joins TRBV28 and TRBJ1-2, with a weak D call TRBD1 (5 bases). This CDR3 has 14 residues. The V end was cut by 7 bases, the J end by 3 bases, with 15 bases between. Looked up from germline, CDR1 is MDHEN and CDR2 is SYDVKM. The CDR3 nucleotides read TGTGCCAGCAACGACCGGGGCAGGGACTATGGCTACACCTTC. This codes for CASNDRGRDYGYTF.

In this sample, this clone turned up a few times. The V gene is TRBV5-4, the J gene TRBJ1-1; tentatively, D is TRBD1 (5 bases). Germline V CDR1 and CDR2: SGHNT, YYREEE (reference sequence). This CDR3 region has 15 residues. The germline V and J ends were trimmed by 3 bases and 5 bases, with 17 bases remaining between them. CDR3 nucleotides: TGTGCCAGCAGCTCGATGGTGGCAGGGAGTACTGAAGCTTTCTTT. It codes for CASSSMVAGSTEAFF.

V and J are TRBV7-2 and TRBJ1-4, with D possibly being TRBD1 (6 bases). CDR3 length: 15 residues. Germline-derived CDR1 and CDR2 are SGHTA and FQGNSA. The ends were cut back, 5 bases at V and 8 bases at J, with 18 bases in the middle. The CDR3 DNA follows: TGTGCCAGCAGCAGGACAACAACCAGGGGCGAAAAACTGTTTTTT. Protein sequence: CASSRTTTRGEKLFF.

The gene calls are TRBV6-1 and TRBJ1-4; TRBD1 matches 7 bases. This CDR3 is 16 amino acids long. CDR1 and CDR2 from the germline V gene are MNHNS and SASEGT. J gave up 4 bases and V 1 base, and 6 bases lay outside the gene matches. For the CDR3, the DNA is TGTGCCAGCAGTGAAGTACCGGGACAGTTTAATGAAAAACTGTTTTTT. This translates into CASSEVPGQFNEKLFF.

This clone was detected only once. The gene calls are TRBV2 and TRBJ2-3, with no clear D. The CDR3 consists of 15 residues. Trimming took off 7 bases at V and 4 bases at J, with 18 bases between the two ends. From germline, CDR1 is SNHLY and CDR2 FYNNEI. This CDR3 reads CASTSLLRVSDTQYF. In DNA form, the CDR3 reads TGTGCCAGCACCTCCCTCTTACGGGTTTCAGATACGCAGTATTTT.

V is TRBV30 and J is TRBJ2-5; D possibly uses TRBD1 or TRBD2 (5 bases each). This CDR3 has 18 residues. Germline V CDR1 and CDR2: GTSNPN, SVGIG (reference sequence). V dropped 8 bases and J dropped 4 bases, with 32 bases sitting between them. CDR3 in DNA: TGTGCCCAGGCCTTATTTGGGGCGGGTAAAAAGCTCACAGAGACCCAGTACTTC. Amino acids: CAQALFGAGKKLTETQYF. Full variable domain (missing parts from reference TRBV30 and TRBJ2-5): SQTIHQWPATLVQPVGSPLSLECTVEGTSNPNLYWYRQAAGRGLQLLFYSVGIGQISSEVPQNLSASRPQDRQFILSSKKLLLSDSGFYLCAQALFGAGKKLTETQYFGPGTRLLVL.

V is TRBV6-6 and J is TRBJ2-3; TRBD2 aligns across 9 bases. Germline V gene data show CDR1 as MNHNY and CDR2 as SVGAGI (reference sequence). This CDR3 has 14 residues. The V segment lost 5 bases and the J segment 6 bases; nucleotides outside the gene matches: 6. The CDR3 nucleotides read TGTGCCAGCAGTCGGCTAGCGGGACGGGATACGCAGTATTTT. Translated, it gives CASSRLAGRDTQYF.

As for this clone: The sample contains more than one DNA sequence encoding this CDR3. This chain joins TRBV7-2 and TRBJ2-1, with 11 bases fitting TRBD2. With 3 bases clipped from V and 4 bases from J, the junction kept 2 bases outside the gene matches. Germline values: CDR1 SGHTA, CDR2 FQGNSA. CDR3 length: 15 amino acids. The CDR3 is CASSLTSGKYNEQFF. The CDR3 nucleotides are TGTGCCAGCAGCTTGACTAGCGGGAAGTACAATGAGCAGTTCTTC.

This chain's CDR3 is CASSQDQKGGTDTQYF. The CDR3 nucleotides read TGTGCCAGCAGCCAAGATCAAAAGGGTGGCACAGATACGCAGTATTTT. V and J are TRBV4-2 and TRBJ2-3; no clear D gene. Trimming removed 0 bases from V and 1 base from J, with 11 bases in between. Per germline, CDR1 LGHNA and CDR2 YNFKEQ. This CDR3 has 16 residues.

This clone was picked up one time. This chain connects TRBV5-1 to TRBJ2-5; D assignment may be TRBD1 or TRBD2 (5 bases each). Germline V CDR1 and CDR2: SGHRS, YFSETQ. Trimming shortened V by 1 base and J by 3 bases, and 19 bases separated the two germline ends. This CDR3 comprises 17 residues. The CDR3 DNA reads as TGCGCCAGCAGCTTGAGGGGTAGCGCTATACTCGAAGAGACCCAGTACTTC. This encodes CASSLRGSAILEETQYF.